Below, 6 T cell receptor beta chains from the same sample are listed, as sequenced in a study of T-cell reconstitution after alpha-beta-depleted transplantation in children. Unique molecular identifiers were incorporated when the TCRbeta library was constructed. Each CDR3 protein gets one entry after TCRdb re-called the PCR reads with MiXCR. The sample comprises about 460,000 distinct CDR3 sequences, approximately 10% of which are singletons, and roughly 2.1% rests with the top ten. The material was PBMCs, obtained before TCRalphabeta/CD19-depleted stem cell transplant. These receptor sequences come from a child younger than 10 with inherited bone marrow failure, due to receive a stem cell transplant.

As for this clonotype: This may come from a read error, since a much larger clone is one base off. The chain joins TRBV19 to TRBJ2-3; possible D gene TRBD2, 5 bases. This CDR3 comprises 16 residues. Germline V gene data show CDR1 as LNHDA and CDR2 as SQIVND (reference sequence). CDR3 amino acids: CASSIFTYSSTDKQYF. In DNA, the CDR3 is TGTGCCAGTAGTATATTTACATATTCTAGCACAGATAAGCAGTATTTT.

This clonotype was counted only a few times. DNA of the CDR3: TGTGCCAGCAGTTACTCGACAGGGGGCTACAATGAGCAGTTCTTC. Its protein is CASSYSTGGYNEQFF. The chain employs TRBV6-5 and TRBJ2-1, with TRBD1 matching over 9 bases. Trimming took 0 bases from V and 3 from J; bases not matched to a gene: 0. This CDR3 comprises 15 residues. CDR1 MNHEY and CDR2 SVGAGI come from the germline V gene.

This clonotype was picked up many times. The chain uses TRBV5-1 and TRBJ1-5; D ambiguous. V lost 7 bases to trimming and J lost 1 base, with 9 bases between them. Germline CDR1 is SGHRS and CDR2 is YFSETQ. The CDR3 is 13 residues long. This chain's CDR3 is CASREGSNQPQHF. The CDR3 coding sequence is TGCGCCAGCCGGGAGGGAAGCAATCAGCCCCAGCATTTT.

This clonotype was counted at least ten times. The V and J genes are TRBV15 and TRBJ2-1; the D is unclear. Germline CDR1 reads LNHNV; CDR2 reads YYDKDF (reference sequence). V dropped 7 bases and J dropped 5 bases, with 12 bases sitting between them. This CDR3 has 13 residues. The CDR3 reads CATKHPWDNEQFF. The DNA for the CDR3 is TGTGCCACCAAACATCCTTGGGACAATGAGCAGTTCTTC.

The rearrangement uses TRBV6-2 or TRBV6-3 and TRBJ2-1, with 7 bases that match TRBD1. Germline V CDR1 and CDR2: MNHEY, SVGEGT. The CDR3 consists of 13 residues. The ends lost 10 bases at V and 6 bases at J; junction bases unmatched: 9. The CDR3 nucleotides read TGTGCCACCCGACAGGGTCTTTCCAATGAGCAGTTCTTC. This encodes CATRQGLSNEQFF.

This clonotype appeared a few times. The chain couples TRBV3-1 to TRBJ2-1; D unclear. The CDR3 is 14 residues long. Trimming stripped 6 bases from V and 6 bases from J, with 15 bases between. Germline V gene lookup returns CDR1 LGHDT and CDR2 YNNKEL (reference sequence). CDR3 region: CASSRSTTVNEQFF. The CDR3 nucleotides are TGTGCCAGCAGTCGGTCAACCACCGTCAATGAGCAGTTCTTC.